The 9 T cell receptor beta chains reported below all come from one sample, sequenced in a study of blood T cells in healthy people across ages. PCR was performed a second time for about 7 to 12 cycles using a sample-barcoded 5' primer and a J-beta primer mix. Each CDR3 protein gets one entry after TCRdb re-called the 5' RACE reads with MiXCR. This table has approximately 2,000,000 distinct CDR3 sequences, about two fifths appearing once. Sample: blood. These receptor sequences come from a human donor in good health.

This chain connects TRBV20-1 to TRBJ2-7, with 7 bases lining up with TRBD1. The CDR3 contains 15 residues. Germline CDR1 reads DFQATT; CDR2 reads SNEGSKA (reference sequence). After removal of 1 base from V and 0 bases from J, the junction contained 6 bases not matched to a gene. Here the CDR3 reads CSARVRGNLSYEQYF. The DNA of the CDR3 is TGCAGTGCTAGAGTCAGGGGGAACCTCTCCTACGAGCAGTACTTC.

This clonotype was seen at least ten times. The genes are TRBV12-3 or TRBV12-4 and TRBJ1-2; TRBD1 aligns across 7 bases. The J segment lost 8 bases and the V segment lost 5 bases, leaving 8 bases of the junction unmatched. The CDR3 extends over 13 amino acids. CDR3 region: CASSPGAGGGYTF. DNA of the CDR3: TGTGCCAGCAGTCCCGGGGCAGGGGGAGGCTACACCTTC.

The V gene is TRBV11-2, the J gene TRBJ1-2; 7 bases match TRBD1. Germline values: CDR1 SGHAT, CDR2 FQNNGV. The CDR3 has 14 residues. J gave up 5 bases and V 6 bases, and 9 bases lay outside the gene matches. CDR3: CASRPLTGAYGYTF. CDR3 bases: TGTGCCAGCAGACCTCTAACAGGGGCTTATGGCTACACCTTC.

This clonotype was detected only a few times. The chain has TRBV29-1 and TRBJ2-1, with unresolved D. The CDR3 has 14 amino acids. Germline assignment: CDR1 SQVTM and CDR2 ANQGSEA. V was shortened by 3 bases and J by 7 bases, with 16 bases between the two germline ends. The CDR3 reads CSVEVVLSSNEQFF. Here the CDR3 DNA reads TGCAGCGTTGAGGTTGTTTTGAGTTCTAATGAGCAGTTCTTC.

This clonotype was picked up a small number of times. CDR3 nucleotide sequence: TGTGCCAGCAGCCCCAAGAAAAGACTGGTTGGAGAGACCCAGTACTTC. It codes for CASSPKKRLVGETQYF. The chain couples TRBV7-9 to TRBJ2-5, with D uncertain. The CDR3 consists of 16 residues. From germline, CDR1 is SEHNR and CDR2 FQNEAQ (reference sequence). Trimming took 5 bases from V and 4 from J, leaving 20 bases between them.

The chain has TRBV5-1 and TRBJ2-1; D perhaps matches TRBD1 (6 bases). Between the trimmed V and J ends, which lost 7 bases and 5 bases, there was a span of 16 bases. From germline, CDR1 is SGHRS and CDR2 YFSETQ. This CDR3 is built from 14 residues. CDR3: CASGDRFPNNEQFF. Here the CDR3 DNA reads TGCGCCAGCGGAGACAGGTTCCCCAACAATGAGCAGTTCTTC.

This clonotype was counted a few times. The junction differs from germline at one of its ends, possibly a read error. The rearrangement links TRBV27 to TRBJ1-4; no firm D call. The CDR3 is made up of 15 amino acids. CDR1 is MNHEY and CDR2 is SMNVEV in the germline V gene (reference sequence). The CDR3 sequence: CASSLLGAGNEKLFF. Here the CDR3 DNA reads TGTGCCAGTAGTTTACTGGGAGCCGGTAATGAAAAACTGTTTTTT.

V usage is TRBV4-3 and J usage is TRBJ2-1; no reliable D call. This CDR3 comprises 14 residues. The germline V gene has CDR1 LGHNA and CDR2 YSLEER. V shed 0 bases and J shed 3 bases, with 6 bases lying between them. CDR3 loop: CASSQDGDYNEQFF. Written as DNA, the CDR3 is TGCGCCAGCAGCCAAGATGGGGACTACAATGAGCAGTTCTTC.

This sequence joins TRBV7-8 and TRBJ2-3; a weak D match, TRBD2 (6 bases). Trimming removed 0 bases from V and 2 bases from J, with 12 bases in between. Germline V gives CDR1 SGHVS, CDR2 FQNEAQ. The CDR3 consists of 16 residues. CDR3 protein: CASSLAGRVITDTQYF. The CDR3 DNA sequence: TGTGCCAGCAGCTTAGCCGGGAGAGTAATCACAGATACGCAGTATTTT.